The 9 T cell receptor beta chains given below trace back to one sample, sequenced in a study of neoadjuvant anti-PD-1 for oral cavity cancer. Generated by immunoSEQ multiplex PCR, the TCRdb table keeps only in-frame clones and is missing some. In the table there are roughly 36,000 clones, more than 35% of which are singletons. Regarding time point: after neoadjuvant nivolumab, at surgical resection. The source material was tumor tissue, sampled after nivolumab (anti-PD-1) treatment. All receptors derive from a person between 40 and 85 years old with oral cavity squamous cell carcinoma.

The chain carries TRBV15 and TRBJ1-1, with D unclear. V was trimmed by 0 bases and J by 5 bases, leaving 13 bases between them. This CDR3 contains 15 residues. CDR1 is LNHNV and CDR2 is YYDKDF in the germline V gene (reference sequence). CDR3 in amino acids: CATSREAAEWTEAFF. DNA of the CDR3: TGTGCCACCAGCAGAGAGGCAGCAGAGTGGACTGAAGCTTTCTTT.

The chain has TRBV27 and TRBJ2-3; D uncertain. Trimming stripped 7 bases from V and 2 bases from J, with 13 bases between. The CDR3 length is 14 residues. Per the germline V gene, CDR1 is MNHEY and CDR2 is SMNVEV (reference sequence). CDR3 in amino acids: CASTRSRSTDTQYF. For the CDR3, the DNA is TGTGCCAGCACGCGTAGCAGGTCCACAGATACGCAGTATTTT.

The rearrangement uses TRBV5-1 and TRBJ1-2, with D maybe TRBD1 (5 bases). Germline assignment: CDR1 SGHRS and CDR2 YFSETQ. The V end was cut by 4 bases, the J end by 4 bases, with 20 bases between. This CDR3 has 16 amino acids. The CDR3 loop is CASSDSSGRALYGYTF. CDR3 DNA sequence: TGCGCCAGCAGCGACTCCTCGGGACGGGCTCTCTATGGCTACACCTTC.

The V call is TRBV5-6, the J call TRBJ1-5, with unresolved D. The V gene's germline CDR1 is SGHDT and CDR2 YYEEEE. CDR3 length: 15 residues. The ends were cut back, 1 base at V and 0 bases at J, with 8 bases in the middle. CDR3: CASSLIGYSNQPQHF. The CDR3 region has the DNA TGTGCCAGCAGCTTGATCGGCTATAGCAATCAGCCCCAGCATTTT.

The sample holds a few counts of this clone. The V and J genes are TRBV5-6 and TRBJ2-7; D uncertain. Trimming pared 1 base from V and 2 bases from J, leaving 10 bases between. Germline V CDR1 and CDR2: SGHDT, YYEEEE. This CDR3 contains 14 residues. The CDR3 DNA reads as TGTGCCAGCAGCTTGACAGTCCTCCCCTACGAGCAGTACTTC. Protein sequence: CASSLTVLPYEQYF.

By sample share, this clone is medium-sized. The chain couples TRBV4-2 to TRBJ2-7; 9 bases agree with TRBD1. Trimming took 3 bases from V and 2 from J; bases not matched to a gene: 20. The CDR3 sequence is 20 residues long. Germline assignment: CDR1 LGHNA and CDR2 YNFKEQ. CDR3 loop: CASSHPRAGQGFNRAYEQYF. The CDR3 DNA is TGTGCCAGCAGCCACCCCAGGGCGGGACAGGGTTTTAACAGGGCCTACGAGCAGTACTTC.

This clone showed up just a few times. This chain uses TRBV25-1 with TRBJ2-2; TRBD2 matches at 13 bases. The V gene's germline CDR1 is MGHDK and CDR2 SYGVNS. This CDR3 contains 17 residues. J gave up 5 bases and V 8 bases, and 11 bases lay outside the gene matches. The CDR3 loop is CASGELAGGRKTGELFF. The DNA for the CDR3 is TGTGCCAGCGGGGAACTAGCGGGAGGGCGAAAAACCGGGGAGCTGTTTTTT.

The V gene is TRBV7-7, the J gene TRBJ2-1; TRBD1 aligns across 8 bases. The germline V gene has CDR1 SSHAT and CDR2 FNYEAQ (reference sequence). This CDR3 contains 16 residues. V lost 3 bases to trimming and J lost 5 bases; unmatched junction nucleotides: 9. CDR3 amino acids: CASSLGDRGKNNEQFF. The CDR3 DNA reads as TGTGCCAGCAGCTTGGGCGACAGGGGAAAAAACAATGAGCAGTTCTTC.

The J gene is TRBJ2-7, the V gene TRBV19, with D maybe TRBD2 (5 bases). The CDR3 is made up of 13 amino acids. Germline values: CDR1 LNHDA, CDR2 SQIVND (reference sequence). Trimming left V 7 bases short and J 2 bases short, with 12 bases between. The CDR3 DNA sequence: TGTGCCAGTAAAGAAAGCGGAACCTACGAGCAGTACTTC. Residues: CASKESGTYEQYF. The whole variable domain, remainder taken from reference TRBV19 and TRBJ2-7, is DGGITQSPKYLFRKEGQNVTLSCEQNLNHDAMYWYRQDPGQGLRLIYYSQIVNDFQKGDIAEGYSVSREKKESFPLTVTSAQKNPTAFYLCASKESGTYEQYFGPGTRLTVT.